A single sample is the source of the 15 T cell receptor beta chains below, sequenced in a study of blood T cell repertoires in COVID-19. Repertoires were generated with immunoSEQ multiplex PCR, while TCRdb's copy carries only in-frame clones and drops some. The table includes under 250,000 clones, 65% to 90% detected once. Sequencing used peripheral blood. These receptors all stem from a man aged 45-65 years with COVID-19, enrolled during active disease.

This clone turned up a few times. This chain links TRBV9 with TRBJ2-3, with 9 bases matching TRBD2. This CDR3 region has 18 residues. Germline V lookup: CDR1 SGDLS, CDR2 YYNGEE. The J segment lost 0 bases and the V segment lost 0 bases, leaving 8 bases of the junction unmatched. The CDR3 spells CASSVAGAGGISTDTQYF. In nucleotides, the CDR3 is TGTGCCAGCAGCGTAGCTGGGGCGGGAGGGATTAGCACAGATACGCAGTATTTT.

V and J are TRBV6-5 and TRBJ2-7, with 10 nucleotides matching TRBD1. Germline-derived CDR1 and CDR2 are MNHEY and SVGAGI. The CDR3 length is 15 residues. V lost 2 bases and J lost 7; bases outside the gene matches: 8. CDR3 residues: CASSYGSGTGVEQYF. CDR3 DNA: TGTGCCAGCAGTTACGGCTCCGGGACAGGGGTTGAGCAGTACTTC.

The chain employs TRBV10-2 and TRBJ2-3; maybe TRBD2 (6 bases). Germline CDR1 WSHSY, CDR2 SAAADI. The V and J ends lost 6 bases and 7 bases respectively, with 26 bases between them. This CDR3 comprises 17 residues. The CDR3 spells CASSLPQTSFTHNTQYF. CDR3 bases: TGCGCCAGCAGCCTTCCCCAGACTAGTTTCACCCACAATACGCAGTATTTT.

The V and J genes are TRBV27 and TRBJ1-3; 10 nucleotides match TRBD1. The CDR3 is made up of 14 amino acids. V gave up 4 bases and J gave up 8 bases; unmatched junction bases: 5. CDR1 MNHEY and CDR2 SMNVEV come from the germline V gene (reference sequence). CDR3 region: CASSSRTGGDTIYF. CDR3 nucleotide sequence: TGTGCCAGCAGTTCCCGGACAGGGGGAGACACCATATATTTT.

This clone was detected a few times. The chain is built from TRBV5-4 and TRBJ2-7; 11 bases are a match to TRBD2. Germline V gene lookup returns CDR1 SGHNT and CDR2 YYREEE (reference sequence). CDR3 length: 15 amino acids. J lost 7 bases, V lost 4 bases, and 10 bases had no gene match. CDR3 amino acids: CASSMRLAGSEEQYF. The CDR3 bases are TGTGCCAGCAGCATGAGACTAGCGGGGTCGGAGGAGCAGTACTTC. Complete variable domain (other parts from reference TRBV5-4 and TRBJ2-7): ETGVTQSPTHLIKTRGQQVTLRCSSQSGHNTVSWYQQALGQGPQFIFQYYREEENGRGNFPPRFSGLQFPNYSSELNVNALELDDSALYLCASSMRLAGSEEQYFGPGTRLTVT.

The rearrangement uses TRBV5-1 and TRBJ2-2; 8 bases are a match to TRBD1. Trimming removed 5 bases from V and 6 bases from J; junction bases left unmatched: 6. The germline V gene has CDR1 SGHRS and CDR2 YFSETQ. There are 14 residues in the CDR3. This CDR3 is CASRKTGEAGELFF. For the CDR3, the DNA is TGCGCCAGCAGGAAGACAGGGGAGGCCGGGGAGCTGTTTTTT.

This chain links TRBV25-1 with TRBJ2-7; 8 bases fit TRBD2. This CDR3 comprises 14 residues. The germline CDR1 and CDR2 sequences are MGHDK and SYGVNS. The V and J ends lost 3 bases and 6 bases, in that order; junction bases with no gene match: 7. CDR3 sequence (DNA): TGTGCCAGCAGTGACTCGGGGGGGCCGGTCGAGCAGTACTTC. This codes for CASSDSGGPVEQYF.

V and J are TRBV5-1 and TRBJ2-1; TRBD2 matches at 10 bases. This CDR3 contains 15 residues. Germline CDR1 reads SGHRS; CDR2 reads YFSETQ. Trimming at V came to 2 bases and at J to 6 bases, leaving 5 bases not matched to a gene. CDR3: CASSFTSGTGNEQFF. The CDR3 DNA reads as TGCGCCAGCAGCTTTACTAGCGGGACGGGCAATGAGCAGTTCTTC.

The gene calls are TRBV7-9 and TRBJ2-7; no clear D gene. The CDR3 extends over 14 amino acids. Trimming took 0 bases from V and 4 from J, leaving 10 bases between them. Germline V gene lookup returns CDR1 SEHNR and CDR2 FQNEAQ (reference sequence). The CDR3 nucleotides read TGTGCCAGCAGCTTAGCCTCCGTTAGTTACGAGCAGTACTTC. Protein product: CASSLASVSYEQYF.

The V gene is TRBV24-1, the J gene TRBJ2-7, with D maybe TRBD1 (5 bases). The CDR3 consists of 11 residues. CDR1 and CDR2 (germline): KGHDR, SFDVKD. Trimming removed 7 bases at V and 4 bases at J, with 7 bases between. CDR3 DNA sequence: TGTGCCACCAGACGACAGTACGAGCAGTACTTC. Amino acid sequence: CATRRQYEQYF.

The chain is built from TRBV7-9 and TRBJ1-5; TRBD1 matches at 9 bases. Germline V gene data show CDR1 as SEHNR and CDR2 as FQNEAQ (reference sequence). Trimming cost V 3 bases and J 2 bases; bases outside gene matches: 5. The length of the CDR3 is 16 residues. The CDR3 nucleotides are TGTGCCAGCAGCTTTTCGGACAGGGGAGGCAATCAGCCCCAGCATTTT. This translates into CASSFSDRGGNQPQHF. The variable domain in full, with the rest retrieved from reference TRBV7-9 and TRBJ1-5, is DTGVSQNPRHKITKRGQNVTFRCDPISEHNRLYWYRQTLGQGPEFLTYFQNEAQLEKSRLLSDRFSAERPKGSFSTLEIQRTEQGDSAMYLCASSFSDRGGNQPQHFGDGTRLSIL.

This clone showed up just once. The chain links TRBV27 to TRBJ2-1, with D perhaps TRBD1 (6 bases). There are 15 residues in the CDR3. Trimming left V 5 bases short and J 2 bases short, with 13 bases between. Germline CDR1 is MNHEY and CDR2 is SMNVEV (reference sequence). The DNA of the CDR3 is TGTGCCAGCAGTGAGGGACACCAACCCTACAATGAGCAGTTCTTC. It encodes CASSEGHQPYNEQFF.

This chain joins TRBV5-1 and TRBJ1-1; D is unclear. The CDR3 length is 15 residues. The germline CDR1 and CDR2 sequences are SGHRS and YFSETQ. V shed 0 bases and J shed 4 bases, with 13 bases lying between them. The CDR3 DNA follows: TGCGCCAGCAGCTTGGCCCGAGCGGGCGGCACTGAAGCTTTCTTT. Its translation: CASSLARAGGTEAFF.

The CDR3 region has the DNA TGTGCCAGCAGCGTAGGGTCTAGCGGGCCCGGCTCTGGGGCCAACGTCCTGACTTTC. Protein: CASSVGSSGPGSGANVLTF. The chain links TRBV9 to TRBJ2-6; TRBD2 aligns across 8 bases. The germline V gene encodes CDR1 SGDLS and CDR2 YYNGEE. J was trimmed by 0 bases and V by 0 bases; bases with no gene match: 8. The length of the CDR3 is 19 residues.

J is TRBJ2-7 and V is TRBV19; 12 bases line up with TRBD1. The germline V gene has CDR1 LNHDA and CDR2 SQIVND (reference sequence). The CDR3 runs to 16 residues. V trimming: 6 bases; J trimming: 5 bases; junction bases outside the gene matches: 11. CDR3 coding DNA: TGTGCCAGTAGCCCACCTCCCGGGACAGGGGGCAACGAGCAGTACTTC. Translated: CASSPPPGTGGNEQYF.